The entry below gives a single T cell receptor (beta chain) sequence along with its context. The length of the CDR3 is 14 residues. Per germline, CDR1 KGHSH and CDR2 LQKENI. V was shortened by 3 bases and J by 14 bases, with 20 bases between the two germline ends. Some clones are missing from TCRdb's copy, which holds only in-frame ones; the method was immunoSEQ multiplex PCR. The sample shows approximately 150,000 clones, roughly 81% of them seen only once. This entry comes from a study of blood T cell repertoires in COVID-19. Study in general: Acute and convalescent COVID-19 specimens originated in the United States, Italy and Spain.

The chain is built from TRBV18 and TRBJ2-1, with a tentative D call TRBD2 (5 bases). Sequenced: peripheral blood. This TCR was sampled from a human donor with acute or convalescent COVID-19. The donor label of this sample is uncertain. This CDR3 reads CASSPPGGDTREFF. The CDR3 nucleotides are TGTGCCAGCTCACCGCCCGGAGGCGATACCCGCGAGTTCTTC.